The rows below give T cell receptor beta chains drawn from one sample of a study of CD8+CD57+ T cells in acquired aplastic anemia. A single record per CDR3 protein comes from TCRdb applying MiXCR to the reads. The sample shows some 82,000 distinct CDR3 sequences, 40% to 50% of them seen only once. Material: sorted CD4+, CD8+, or CD8+CD57+ T cells (not recorded which) from PBMCs. The receptors derive from a human donor in good health, serving as a control. Both conserved end residues are part of each CDR3. Each record gives: D gene, J gene, clone size, V gene, CDR3 DNA, CDR3 protein. The D gene is left open where the match is weak. Some rows have no size entry. The others give once, few or many, or a class for an expanded clone.

D: -; J: TRBJ1-1; size: many; V: TRBV29-1; DNA: TGCAGCGTTGCTGACGGAGGAGGTGATGAAGCTTTCTTT; CDR3: CSVADGGGDEAFF
D: -; J: TRBJ2-2; size: many; V: TRBV7-6; DNA: TGTGCCAGCAGCCTTTGGCCGAAGGTGTTTTTT; CDR3: CASSLWPKVFF
D: TRBD1; J: TRBJ2-7; size: -; V: TRBV6-4; DNA: TGTGCCAGCAGTTCCGGGACAGGGCCCTACGAGCAGTACTTC; CDR3: CASSSGTGPYEQYF
D: -; J: TRBJ1-1; size: -; V: TRBV29-1; DNA: TGCAGTGCTGCGGAAATGAACACTGAAGCTTTCTTT; CDR3: CSAAEMNTEAFF
D: -; J: TRBJ2-3; size: many; V: TRBV20-1; DNA: TGCAGTGCTAGTTCCCCGGGCGGGGTTGAGGGAGATACGCAGTATTTT; CDR3: CSASSPGGVEGDTQYF
D: -; J: TRBJ2-1; size: medium-sized; V: TRBV20-1; DNA: TGCAGTGCTAGGGCGGAGGTTACTTCCTACAATGAGCAGTTCTTC; CDR3: CSARAEVTSYNEQFF
D: -; J: TRBJ2-5; size: -; V: TRBV20-1; DNA: TGCAGTGCTAGAGTCCCAGATCTCAAAGAGACCCAGTACTTC; CDR3: CSARVPDLKETQYF
D: -; J: TRBJ2-2; size: -; V: TRBV24-1; DNA: TGTGCCACTCGGACAGCCGCGAACACCGGGGAGCTGTTTTTT; CDR3: CATRTAANTGELFF
D: -; J: TRBJ2-7; size: few; V: TRBV6-1; DNA: TGTGCCAGCAGTGAACATTATCGGGGCTTGCCCTCCTACGAGCAGTACTTC; CDR3: CASSEHYRGLPSYEQYF
D: -; J: TRBJ2-5; size: -; V: TRBV5-4; DNA: TGTGCCAGCAGCTTGGCCCTTGGGGTGCAAGAGACCCAGTACTTC; CDR3: CASSLALGVQETQYF
D: -; J: TRBJ2-1; size: -; V: TRBV10-2; DNA: TGCGCCAGCAGTGGGGCCGGATGGTCCGACAATGAGCAGTTCTTC; CDR3: CASSGAGWSDNEQFF
D: -; J: TRBJ2-5; size: few; V: TRBV10-3; DNA: TGTGCCATCAGTGATTCCACAGGCTTTAACCAAGAGACCCAGTACTTC; CDR3: CAISDSTGFNQETQYF
D: TRBD2; J: TRBJ2-3; size: -; V: TRBV14; DNA: TGTGCCAGCAGCCCTCTAATAGACCCGGGACTAGCGGGAGCGGGTGATACGCAGTATTTT; CDR3: CASSPLIDPGLAGAGDTQYF
D: -; J: TRBJ2-3; size: many; V: TRBV11-1; DNA: TGTGCCAGCAGACGCGGACAGTACCTCACAGATACGCAGTATTTT; CDR3: CASRRGQYLTDTQYF
D: -; J: TRBJ1-1; size: many; V: TRBV5-1; DNA: TGCGCCAGCAGCTATGTTTCAGCGATGAACACTGAAGCTTTCTTT; CDR3: CASSYVSAMNTEAFF
D: TRBD1; J: TRBJ1-4; size: many; V: TRBV25-1; DNA: TGTGCCAGCAGGACAGGGCCAGGGGAAAAACTGTTTTTT; CDR3: CASRTGPGEKLFF
D: TRBD1; J: TRBJ2-7; size: -; V: TRBV30; DNA: TGTGCCTTGGAGACAGGGGGGGGCTACGAGCAGTACTTC; CDR3: CALETGGGYEQYF
D: TRBD1; J: TRBJ1-2; size: -; V: TRBV10-2; DNA: TGCGCCAGCCTGACAGGGGGAGACTATGGCTACACCTTC; CDR3: CASLTGGDYGYTF
D: TRBD1; J: TRBJ1-2; size: -; V: TRBV7-2; DNA: TGTGCCAGCAGCTTGGACAGGGGGTTCTATGGCTACACCTTC; CDR3: CASSLDRGFYGYTF
D: -; J: TRBJ1-1; size: many; V: TRBV7-9; DNA: TGTGCCAGCAGCCCCCAGCTACGAACTCGCGCTGAAGCTTTCTTT; CDR3: CASSPQLRTRAEAFF
D: -; J: TRBJ1-1; size: few; V: TRBV12-3/TRBV12-4; DNA: TGTGCCAGCAGTTTGTTCATTAGCGGGAACACTGAAGCTTTCTTT; CDR3: CASSLFISGNTEAFF
D: -; J: TRBJ2-3; size: -; V: TRBV3-1; DNA: TGTGCCAGCAGCCACATTACCGAGGCTAGCACAGATACGCAGTATTTT; CDR3: CASSHITEASTDTQYF
D: -; J: TRBJ2-2; size: many; V: TRBV7-8; DNA: TGTGCCAGCAGCTTAGAAGACGGCACCGGGGAGCTGTTTTTT; CDR3: CASSLEDGTGELFF
D: -; J: TRBJ2-5; size: -; V: TRBV24-1; DNA: TGTGCCACCAGTGACCGAGGGGGTTCCGAGACCCAGTACTTC; CDR3: CATSDRGGSETQYF
D: -; J: TRBJ1-1; size: many; V: TRBV20-1; DNA: TGCAGTGCTTACTCGACAGACATGAACACTGAAGCTTTCTTT; CDR3: CSAYSTDMNTEAFF
D: -; J: TRBJ2-5; size: -; V: TRBV9; DNA: TGTGCCAGCAGCGTAGCTGGGGGTTTGGGTAGCTGGGAGACCCAGTACTTC; CDR3: CASSVAGGLGSWETQYF
D: -; J: TRBJ1-1; size: many; V: TRBV10-2; DNA: TGCGCCAGCAGTCAGGGCGGATACACTGAAGCTTTCTTT; CDR3: CASSQGGYTEAFF